Each of the 23 T cell receptor beta chains below was sequenced from the same sample in a study of blood T cells in healthy people across ages. The use of a sample-barcoded 5' primer and a J-beta primer mix characterized a second PCR of roughly 7 to 12 cycles. TCRdb recomputed calls from the 5' RACE reads with MiXCR, one row per CDR3 protein. The sample consists of some 800,000 distinct CDR3 sequences, roughly 25% of them appearing once. In addition, the sample was reused for a study of T cells of mothers and their children.

The source material was blood. These TCRs come from a boy younger than 18 in good health.

This clonotype has only a few counts. The rearrangement uses TRBV29-1 and TRBJ1-2; D perhaps matches TRBD1 (6 bases). This CDR3 has 10 residues. V lost 4 bases, J lost 11 bases, and 11 bases lay in between. Germline CDR1 reads SQVTM; CDR2 reads ANQGSEA. The CDR3 bases are TGCAGCGTTGGACAGGCGCCTTACACCTTC. Translation gives CSVGQAPYTF.

The sample holds a few counts of this clonotype. The chain couples TRBV5-1 to TRBJ1-6; possible D gene TRBD1, 5 bases. The CDR3 totals 12 residues. V lost 5 bases, J lost 8 bases, and 8 bases lay in between. Germline assignment: CDR1 SGHRS and CDR2 YFSETQ. The CDR3 sequence: CASRQEHSPLHF. The CDR3 DNA reads as TGCGCCAGCAGACAGGAACATTCACCCCTCCACTTT.

This clonotype was seen only a few times. V usage is TRBV3-1 and J usage is TRBJ2-4; maybe TRBD1 (5 bases). The CDR3 runs 16 residues. The ends were cut back, 4 bases at V and 0 bases at J, with 13 bases in the middle. Per the germline V gene, CDR1 is LGHDT and CDR2 is YNNKEL (reference sequence). CDR3 region: CASSPRQKLAKNIQYF. Here the CDR3 DNA reads TGTGCCAGCAGCCCGAGACAGAAGCTAGCCAAAAACATTCAGTACTTC. Using reference TRBV3-1 and TRBJ2-4 for the parts outside the CDR3, the full variable domain is DTAVSQTPKYLVTQMGNDKSIKCEQNLGHDTMYWYKQDSKKFLKIMFSYNNKELIINETVPNRFSPKSPDKAHLNLHINSLELGDSAVYFCASSPRQKLAKNIQYFGAGTRLSVL.

This clonotype was counted many times. V and J are TRBV7-9 and TRBJ2-2; D is possibly TRBD2 (5 bases). CDR3 length: 14 amino acids. The germline V gene has CDR1 SEHNR and CDR2 FQNEAQ (reference sequence). Deletions cut 9 bases from V and 1 base from J, with 12 bases between. CDR3 nucleotide sequence: TGTGCCAGTAGTTTCGAGGGGAACACCGGGGAGCTGTTTTTT. Encoded protein: CASSFEGNTGELFF.

The V and J genes are TRBV9 and TRBJ2-7; 7 bases match TRBD1. The CDR3 runs to 17 residues. Germline CDR1 and CDR2: SGDLS and YYNGEE. With 3 bases clipped from V and 6 bases from J, the junction kept 18 bases outside the gene matches. This chain's CDR3 is CASSAKKQGPKHGEQYF. DNA of the CDR3: TGTGCCAGCAGCGCAAAAAAACAGGGGCCCAAGCATGGCGAGCAGTACTTC. The whole variable domain, remainder taken from reference TRBV9 and TRBJ2-7, is DSGVTQTPKHLITATGQRVTLRCSPRSGDLSVYWYQQSLDQGLQFLIQYYNGEERAKGNILERFSAQQFPDLHSELNLSSLELGDSALYFCASSAKKQGPKHGEQYFGPGTRLTVT.

This clonotype has just a few counts. The chain is built from TRBV25-1 and TRBJ1-2; 8 nucleotides line up with TRBD1. The V and J ends lost 3 bases and 5 bases, in that order; junction bases with no gene match: 8. The germline V gene has CDR1 MGHDK and CDR2 SYGVNS. The CDR3 covers 15 residues. This CDR3 is CASSDPAGQDYGYTF. CDR3 coding DNA: TGTGCCAGCAGTGATCCGGCGGGACAGGATTATGGCTACACCTTC.

CDR3 DNA sequence: TGCAGTGCAACAGGACGTCTCGGGCAGTTCTTC. It encodes CSATGRLGQFF. V gene TRBV20-1 combines with J gene TRBJ2-1, with D maybe TRBD1 (5 bases). CDR1 and CDR2 (germline): DFQATT, SNEGSKA (reference sequence). V dropped 6 bases and J dropped 12 bases, with 15 bases sitting between them. The CDR3 totals 11 residues.

This clonotype was seen a handful of times. The rearrangement links TRBV7-2 to TRBJ2-7, with 9 positions matching TRBD2. The CDR3 covers 14 residues. V dropped 5 bases and J dropped 2; count of bases not matched to a gene: 4. Germline values: CDR1 SGHTA, CDR2 FQGNSA. The CDR3 DNA is TGTGCCAGCAGCAGCGGGGGGTCAGCCTACGAGCAGTACTTC. Translating gives CASSSGGSAYEQYF.

There are a few counts of this clonotype. V is TRBV29-1 and J is TRBJ2-1; D may match TRBD1 or TRBD2 (5 bases each). Germline V gene sequence: CDR1 SQVTM, CDR2 ANQGSEA. The CDR3 length is 13 residues. V lost 4 bases and J 7 bases, leaving 14 bases between the germline ends. CDR3 protein: CSVVTGGVNEQFF. CDR3 coding DNA: TGCAGCGTTGTAACAGGAGGAGTGAATGAGCAGTTCTTC.

The rearrangement uses TRBV12-5 and TRBJ2-3; D is perhaps TRBD2 (6 bases). Germline V gives CDR1 LGHNT, CDR2 FRNRAP. V lost 1 base and J lost 3, with 14 bases in between. The CDR3 length is 16 residues. CDR3 in amino acids: CASGLGASVATDTQYF. CDR3 in DNA: TGTGCTAGTGGTTTGGGGGCTAGCGTTGCGACAGATACGCAGTATTTT. Based on the CDR3 plus reference TRBV12-5 and TRBJ2-3, the full variable domain is DARVTQTPRHKVTEMGQEVTMRCQPILGHNTVFWYRQTMMQGLELLAYFRNRAPLDDSGMPKDRFSAEMPDATLATLKIQPSEPRDSAVYFCASGLGASVATDTQYFGPGTRLTVL.

V usage is TRBV5-1 and J usage is TRBJ1-6, with D possibly TRBD1 on 6 matching bases. V was cut by 1 base and J by 9 bases, with 14 bases left in between. CDR1 and CDR2 (germline): SGHRS, YFSETQ. The CDR3 covers 15 residues. The CDR3 spells CASSLTGYERSPLHF. CDR3 bases: TGCGCCAGCAGCTTGACAGGGTATGAGCGTTCACCCCTCCACTTT.

The sample holds a few counts of this clonotype. This CDR3 is CASSYAPGYEQYF. DNA of the CDR3: TGTGCCAGCAGTTACGCCCCGGGGTACGAGCAGTACTTC. The rearrangement links TRBV6-2 or TRBV6-3 to TRBJ2-7; the D gene is possibly TRBD2 (5 bases). The CDR3 totals 13 residues. CDR1 is MNHEY and CDR2 is SVGEGT in the germline V gene. Trimming left V 2 bases short and J 4 bases short, with 9 bases between.

Note on this clonotype: A clone one base away is much larger, so this may be a read error. This chain links TRBV3-1 with TRBJ1-1, with 7 bases lining up with TRBD1. Germline V CDR1 and CDR2: LGHDT, YNNKEL (reference sequence). J was trimmed by 9 bases and V by 4 bases; bases with no gene match: 5. The CDR3 is 12 residues long. As DNA, the CDR3 is TGTGCCAGCAGCCCACGACAGGGACAAGCTTTCTTT. Translating it yields CASSPRQGQAFF.

V is TRBV7-9 and J is TRBJ2-1; a possible D gene is TRBD2 (6 bases). Germline lookup yields CDR1 SEHNR and CDR2 FQNEAQ (reference sequence). The CDR3 runs to 13 residues. The V gene lost 5 bases and the J gene lost 7 bases, with 12 bases spanning the gap. The CDR3 region has the DNA TGTGCCAGCAGCCCCGGCGGGGCTAATGAGCAGTTCTTC. Translation gives CASSPGGANEQFF.

This clonotype was observed a few times. This sequence joins TRBV7-9 and TRBJ2-4, with TRBD2 matching over 9 bases. The CDR3 length is 17 residues. V lost 7 bases to trimming and J lost 0 bases; unmatched junction nucleotides: 10. Per the germline V gene, CDR1 is SEHNR and CDR2 is FQNEAQ (reference sequence). The CDR3 region has the DNA TGTGCCAGCACCAACATTGGGCGGGAGGGAGCCAAAAACATTCAGTACTTC. Translating gives CASTNIGREGAKNIQYF.

This clonotype was recorded a few times. This chain uses TRBV7-9 with TRBJ2-7; D not resolved. This CDR3 is built from 12 residues. V gave up 4 bases and J gave up 2 bases, with 6 bases separating them. Germline loops: CDR1 SEHNR, CDR2 FQNEAQ (reference sequence). DNA for the CDR3: TGTGCCAGCAGCTCCATGACCTACGAGCAGTACTTC. Its translation: CASSSMTYEQYF. Filled out from reference TRBV7-9 and TRBJ2-7, the complete variable domain reads DTGVSQNPRHKITKRGQNVTFRCDPISEHNRLYWYRQTLGQGPEFLTYFQNEAQLEKSRLLSDRFSAERPKGSFSTLEIQRTEQGDSAMYLCASSSMTYEQYFGPGTRLTVT.

V and J are TRBV20-1 and TRBJ2-7; possible D gene TRBD2, 6 bases. The V gene lost 0 bases and the J gene lost 2 bases, with 14 bases spanning the gap. This CDR3 is 15 amino acids long. In germline, CDR1 is DFQATT, CDR2 SNEGSKA (reference sequence). For the CDR3, the DNA is TGCAGTGCTAGAGACCCGAGCGGGTACACCTACGAGCAGTACTTC. Amino acid sequence: CSARDPSGYTYEQYF.

The CDR3 is CASSISRLETQYF. The CDR3 bases are TGTGCCAGCAGTATATCAAGATTAGAGACCCAGTACTTC. The genes are TRBV12-3 or TRBV12-4 and TRBJ2-5; D remains ambiguous. CDR3 size: 13 residues. V was cut by 5 bases and J by 4 bases, with 11 bases left in between.

The CDR3 reads CASSSTGGGEKLFF. In DNA form, the CDR3 reads TGTGCCAGCAGTTCGACAGGGGGAGGGGAAAAACTGTTTTTT. The V and J genes are TRBV12-3 or TRBV12-4 and TRBJ1-4; TRBD1 matches 9 bases. V lost 4 bases to trimming and J lost 8 bases; unmatched junction nucleotides: 5. This CDR3 is built from 14 residues.

This clonotype was counted a few times. This chain uses TRBV7-2 with TRBJ2-5; 9 nucleotides line up with TRBD1. V gave up 5 bases and J gave up 2 bases; unmatched junction bases: 9. This CDR3 is built from 16 residues. The V gene's germline CDR1 is SGHTA and CDR2 FQGNSA. CDR3 residues: CASSLVGTGNQETQYF. CDR3 DNA: TGTGCCAGCAGCCTAGTTGGGACAGGGAATCAAGAGACCCAGTACTTC.

This clonotype was found a few times. The chain uses TRBV21-1 and TRBJ2-7; TRBD1, the table's D call, lacks a check against the DNA. TRBV21-1 is flagged as a pseudogene. This CDR3 has 14 residues. The CDR3 sequence: CAILKEGQGYEQYF. CDR3 coding DNA: TGTGCCATCTTAAAGGAGGGACAGGGCTACGAGCAGTACTTC.

The chain couples TRBV6-1 to TRBJ2-7; TRBD1 matches at 9 bases. The V gene end was trimmed by 3 bases and the J gene end by 3 bases; junction bases not matched to a gene: 6. In germline, CDR1 is MNHNS, CDR2 SASEGT. The CDR3 is made up of 15 amino acids. The CDR3 DNA follows: TGTGCCAGCAGTGATTGGGGGACAGGGAACTACGAGCAGTACTTC. Amino acid sequence: CASSDWGTGNYEQYF.

This clonotype occurred a few times. The chain carries TRBV6-2 or TRBV6-3 and TRBJ2-1, with 8 bases that match TRBD1. The CDR3 runs to 14 residues. V lost 5 bases, J lost 7 bases, and 7 bases stayed unmatched. Per the germline V gene, CDR1 is MNHEY and CDR2 is SVGEGT. CDR3 sequence (DNA): TGTGCCAGCAGTCCGGGACAGGCGCCTAATGAGCAGTTCTTC. Translated, it gives CASSPGQAPNEQFF.